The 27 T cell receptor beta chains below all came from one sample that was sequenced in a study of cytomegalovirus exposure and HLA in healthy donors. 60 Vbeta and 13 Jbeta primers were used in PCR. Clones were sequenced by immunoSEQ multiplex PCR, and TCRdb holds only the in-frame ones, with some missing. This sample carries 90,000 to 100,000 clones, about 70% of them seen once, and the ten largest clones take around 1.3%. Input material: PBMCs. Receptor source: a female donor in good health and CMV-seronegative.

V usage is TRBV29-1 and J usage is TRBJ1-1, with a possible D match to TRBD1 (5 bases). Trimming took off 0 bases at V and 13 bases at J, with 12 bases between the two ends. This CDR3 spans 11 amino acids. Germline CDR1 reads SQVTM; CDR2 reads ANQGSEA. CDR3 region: CSVEDQGLGFF. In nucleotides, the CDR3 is TGCAGCGTTGAAGATCAGGGTTTGGGTTTCTTT.

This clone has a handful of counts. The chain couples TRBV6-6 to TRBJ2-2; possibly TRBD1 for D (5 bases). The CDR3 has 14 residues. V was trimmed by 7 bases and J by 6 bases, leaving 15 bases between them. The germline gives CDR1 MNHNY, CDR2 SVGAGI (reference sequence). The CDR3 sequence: CASTTSQGAGELFF. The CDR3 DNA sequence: TGTGCCAGCACCACATCCCAGGGCGCCGGGGAGCTGTTTTTT.

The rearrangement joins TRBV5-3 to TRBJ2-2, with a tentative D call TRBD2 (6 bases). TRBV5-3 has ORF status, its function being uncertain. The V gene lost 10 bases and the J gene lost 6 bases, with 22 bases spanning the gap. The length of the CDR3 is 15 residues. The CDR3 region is CAAVVPGLQPGELFF. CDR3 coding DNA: TGTGCCGCCGTGGTCCCGGGACTCCAACCCGGGGAGCTGTTTTTT.

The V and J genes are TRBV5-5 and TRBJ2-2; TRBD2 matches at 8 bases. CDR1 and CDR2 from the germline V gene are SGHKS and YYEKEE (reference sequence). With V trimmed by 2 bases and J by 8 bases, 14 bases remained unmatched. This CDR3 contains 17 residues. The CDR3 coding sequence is TGTGCCAGCAGCTTAGAAACCAGCGGGAGCCCAGGTGGGGAGCTGTTTTTT. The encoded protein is CASSLETSGSPGGELFF.

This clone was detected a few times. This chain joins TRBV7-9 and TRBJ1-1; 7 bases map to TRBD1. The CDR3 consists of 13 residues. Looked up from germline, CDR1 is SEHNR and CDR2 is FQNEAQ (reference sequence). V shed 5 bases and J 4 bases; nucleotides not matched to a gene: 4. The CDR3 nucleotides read TGTGCCAGCAGCCCAGACAGGGTCACTGAAGCTTTCTTT. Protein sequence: CASSPDRVTEAFF.

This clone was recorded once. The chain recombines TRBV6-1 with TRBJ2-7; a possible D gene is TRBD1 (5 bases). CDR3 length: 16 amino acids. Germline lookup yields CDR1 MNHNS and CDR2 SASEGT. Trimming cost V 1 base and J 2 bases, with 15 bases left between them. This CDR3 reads CASSEVSGQPTYEQYF. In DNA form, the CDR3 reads TGTGCCAGCAGTGAAGTTTCAGGACAACCGACCTACGAGCAGTACTTC.

The CDR3 protein is CASSWTGARDGYTF. CDR3 coding DNA: TGTGCCAGCAGTTGGACAGGGGCCAGGGATGGCTACACCTTC. The genes are TRBV27 and TRBJ1-2; the match to TRBD1 covers 9 bases. Per the germline V gene, CDR1 is MNHEY and CDR2 is SMNVEV (reference sequence). The CDR3 covers 14 residues. The V gene end was trimmed by 4 bases and the J gene end by 6 bases; junction bases not matched to a gene: 6.

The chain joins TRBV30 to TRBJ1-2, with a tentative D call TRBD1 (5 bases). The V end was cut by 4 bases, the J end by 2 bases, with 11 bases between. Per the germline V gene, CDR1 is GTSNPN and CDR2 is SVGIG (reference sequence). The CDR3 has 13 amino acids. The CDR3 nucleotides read TGTGCCTGGACGGGGGAATCGAACTATGGCTACACCTTC. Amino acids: CAWTGESNYGYTF.

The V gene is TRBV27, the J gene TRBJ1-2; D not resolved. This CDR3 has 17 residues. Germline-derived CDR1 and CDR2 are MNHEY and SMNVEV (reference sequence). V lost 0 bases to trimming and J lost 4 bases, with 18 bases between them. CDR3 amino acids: CASSLSWRTTASYGYTF. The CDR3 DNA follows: TGTGCCAGCAGTTTATCGTGGAGGACTACGGCTAGCTATGGCTACACCTTC.

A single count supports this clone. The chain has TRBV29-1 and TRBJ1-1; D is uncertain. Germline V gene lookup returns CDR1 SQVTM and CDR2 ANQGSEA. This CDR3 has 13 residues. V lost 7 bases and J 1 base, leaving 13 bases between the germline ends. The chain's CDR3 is CSAREDENTEAFF. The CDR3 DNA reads TGCAGCGCTAGGGAGGACGAGAACACTGAAGCTTTCTTT.

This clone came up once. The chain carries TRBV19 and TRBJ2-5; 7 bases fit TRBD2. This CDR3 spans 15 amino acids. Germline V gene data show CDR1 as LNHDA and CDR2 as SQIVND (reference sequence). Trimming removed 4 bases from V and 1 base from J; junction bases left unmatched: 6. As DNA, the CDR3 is TGTGCCAGTAGTAGAGGAGTAGCGGGCCAAGAGACCCAGTACTTC. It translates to CASSRGVAGQETQYF.

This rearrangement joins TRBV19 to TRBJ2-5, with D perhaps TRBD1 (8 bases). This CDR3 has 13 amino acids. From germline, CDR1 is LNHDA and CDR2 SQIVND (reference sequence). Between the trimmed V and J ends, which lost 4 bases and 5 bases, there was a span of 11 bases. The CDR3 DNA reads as TGTGCCAGTAGTAACAGGGGGGGGGAGACCCAGTACTTC. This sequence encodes CASSNRGGETQYF.

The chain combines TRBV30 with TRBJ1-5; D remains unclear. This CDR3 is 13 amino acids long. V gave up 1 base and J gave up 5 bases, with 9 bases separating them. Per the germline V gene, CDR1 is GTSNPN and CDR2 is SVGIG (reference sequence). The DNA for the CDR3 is TGTGCCTGGAGTGGAGGGAGGGATCAGCCCCAGCATTTT. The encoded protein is CAWSGGRDQPQHF.

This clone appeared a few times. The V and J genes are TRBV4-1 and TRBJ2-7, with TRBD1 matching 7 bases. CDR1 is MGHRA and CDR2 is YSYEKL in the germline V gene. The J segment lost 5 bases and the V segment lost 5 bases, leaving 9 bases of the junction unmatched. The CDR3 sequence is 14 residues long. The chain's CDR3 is CASSTGDSSHEQYF. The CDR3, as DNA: TGCGCCAGCAGCACTGGGGACAGTTCCCACGAGCAGTACTTC.

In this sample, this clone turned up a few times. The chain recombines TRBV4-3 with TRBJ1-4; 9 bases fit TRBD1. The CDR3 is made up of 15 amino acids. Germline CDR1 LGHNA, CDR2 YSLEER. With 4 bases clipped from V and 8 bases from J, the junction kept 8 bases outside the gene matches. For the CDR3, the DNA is TGCGCCAGCAGCCCAGAAGGGACAGGGAACGAAAAACTGTTTTTT. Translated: CASSPEGTGNEKLFF.

This chain's CDR3 is CASSYSSGGASETQYF. For the CDR3, the DNA is TGTGCCAGCAGTTACTCTAGCGGGGGGGCCTCGGAGACCCAGTACTTC. This chain connects TRBV6-6 to TRBJ2-5, with TRBD2 matching 11 bases. Germline CDR1 and CDR2: MNHNY and SVGAGI (reference sequence). The CDR3 sequence is 16 residues long. With V trimmed by 0 bases and J by 5 bases, 5 bases remained unmatched.

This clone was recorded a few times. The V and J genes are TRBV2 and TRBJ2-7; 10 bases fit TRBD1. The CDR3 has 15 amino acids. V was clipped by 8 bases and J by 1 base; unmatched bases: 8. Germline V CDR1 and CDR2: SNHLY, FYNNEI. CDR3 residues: CASGLRDRGSYEQYF. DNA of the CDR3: TGTGCCAGCGGTCTCCGGGACAGGGGATCCTACGAGCAGTACTTC.

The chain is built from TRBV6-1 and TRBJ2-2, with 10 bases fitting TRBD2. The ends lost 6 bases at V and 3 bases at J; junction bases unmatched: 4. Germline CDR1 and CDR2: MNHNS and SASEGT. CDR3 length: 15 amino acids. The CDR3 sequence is CASSPGTSDTGELFF. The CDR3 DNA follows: TGTGCCAGCAGCCCTGGGACTAGCGACACCGGGGAGCTGTTTTTT.

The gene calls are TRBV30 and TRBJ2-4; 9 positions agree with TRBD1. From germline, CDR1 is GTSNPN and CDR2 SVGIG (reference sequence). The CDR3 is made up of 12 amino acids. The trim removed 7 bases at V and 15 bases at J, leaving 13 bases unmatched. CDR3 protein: CASSGQGILRYF. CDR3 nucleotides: TGTGCCTCCTCCGGACAGGGGATTCTTCGGTACTTC.

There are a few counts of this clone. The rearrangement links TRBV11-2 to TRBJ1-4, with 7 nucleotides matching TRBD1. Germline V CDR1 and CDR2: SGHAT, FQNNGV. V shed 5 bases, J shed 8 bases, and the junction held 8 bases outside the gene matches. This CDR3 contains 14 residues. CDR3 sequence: CASSRTGNREKLFF. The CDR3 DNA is TGTGCCAGCAGCCGGACAGGCAACCGAGAAAAACTGTTTTTT.

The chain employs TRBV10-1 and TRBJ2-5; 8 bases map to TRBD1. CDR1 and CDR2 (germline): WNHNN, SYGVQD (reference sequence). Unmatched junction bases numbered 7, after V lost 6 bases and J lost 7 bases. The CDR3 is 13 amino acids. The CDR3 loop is CASSDPDRGTQYF. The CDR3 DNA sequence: TGCGCCAGCAGCGACCCAGACAGGGGGACCCAGTACTTC.

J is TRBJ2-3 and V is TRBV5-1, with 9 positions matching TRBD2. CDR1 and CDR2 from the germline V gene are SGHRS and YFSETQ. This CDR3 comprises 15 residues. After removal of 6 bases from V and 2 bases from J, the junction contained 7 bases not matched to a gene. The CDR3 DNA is TGCGCCAGCAAAGGACTAGCGAGGGCCACAGATACGCAGTATTTT. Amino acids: CASKGLARATDTQYF.

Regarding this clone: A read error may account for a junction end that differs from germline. CDR3 protein: CASNQGGTGNSPLHF. Written as DNA, the CDR3 is TGCGCCAGCAACCAAGGCGGGACAGGAAATTCACCCCTCCACTTT. This chain joins TRBV4-3 and TRBJ1-6; 8 bases agree with TRBD1. The CDR3 contains 15 residues. Germline V gene lookup returns CDR1 LGHNA and CDR2 YSLEER.

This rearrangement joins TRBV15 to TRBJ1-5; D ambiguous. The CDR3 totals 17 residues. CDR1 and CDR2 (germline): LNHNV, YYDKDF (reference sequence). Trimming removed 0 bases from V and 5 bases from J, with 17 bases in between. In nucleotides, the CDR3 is TGTGCCACCAGCAGAGATCTGGGCACCGCCCTCCATCAGCCCCAGCATTTT. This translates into CATSRDLGTALHQPQHF.

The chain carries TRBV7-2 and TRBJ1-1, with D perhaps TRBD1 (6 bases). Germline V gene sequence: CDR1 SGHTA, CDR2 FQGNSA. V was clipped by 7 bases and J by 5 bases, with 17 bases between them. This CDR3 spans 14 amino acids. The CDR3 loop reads CASTPAGGRTEAFF. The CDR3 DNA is TGTGCCAGCACCCCGGCTGGGGGCAGGACTGAAGCTTTCTTT.

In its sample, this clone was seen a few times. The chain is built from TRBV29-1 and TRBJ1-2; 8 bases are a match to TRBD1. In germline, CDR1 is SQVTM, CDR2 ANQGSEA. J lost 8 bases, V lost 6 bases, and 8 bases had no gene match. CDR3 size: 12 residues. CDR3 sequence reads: CSVAGQGLGYTF. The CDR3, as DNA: TGCAGCGTCGCCGGACAGGGCCTAGGCTACACCTTC.

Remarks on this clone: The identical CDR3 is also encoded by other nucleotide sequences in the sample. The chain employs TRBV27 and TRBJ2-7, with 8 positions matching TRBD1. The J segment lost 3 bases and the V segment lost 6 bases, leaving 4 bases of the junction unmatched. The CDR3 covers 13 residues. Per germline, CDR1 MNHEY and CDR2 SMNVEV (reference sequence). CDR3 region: CASSGDRGYEQYF. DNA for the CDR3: TGTGCCAGCAGCGGAGACAGGGGCTACGAGCAGTACTTC.